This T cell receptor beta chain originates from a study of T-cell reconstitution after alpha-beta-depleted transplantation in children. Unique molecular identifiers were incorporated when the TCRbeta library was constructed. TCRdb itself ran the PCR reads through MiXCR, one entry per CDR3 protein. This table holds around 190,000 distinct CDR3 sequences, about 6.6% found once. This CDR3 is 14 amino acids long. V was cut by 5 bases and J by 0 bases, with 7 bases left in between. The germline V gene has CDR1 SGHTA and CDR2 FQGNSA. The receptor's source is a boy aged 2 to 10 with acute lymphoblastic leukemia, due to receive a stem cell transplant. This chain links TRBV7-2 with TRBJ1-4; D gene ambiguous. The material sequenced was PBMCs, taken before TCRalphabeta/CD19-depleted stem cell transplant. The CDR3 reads CASSPIATNEKLFF. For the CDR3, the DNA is TGTGCCAGCAGCCCCATAGCAACTAATGAAAAACTGTTTTTT.